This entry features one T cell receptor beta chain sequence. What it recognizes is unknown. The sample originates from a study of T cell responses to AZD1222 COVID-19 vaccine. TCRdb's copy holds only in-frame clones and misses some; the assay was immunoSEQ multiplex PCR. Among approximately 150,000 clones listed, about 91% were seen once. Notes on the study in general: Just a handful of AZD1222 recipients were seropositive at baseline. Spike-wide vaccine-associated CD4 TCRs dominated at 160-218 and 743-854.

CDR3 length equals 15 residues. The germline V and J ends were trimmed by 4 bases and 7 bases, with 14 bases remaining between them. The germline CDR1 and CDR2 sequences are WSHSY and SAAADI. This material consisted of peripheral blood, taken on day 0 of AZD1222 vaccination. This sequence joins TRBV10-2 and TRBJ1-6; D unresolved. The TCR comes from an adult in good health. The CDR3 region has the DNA TGCGCCAGCAGTGGTGCCCGAACGGGAAATTCACCCCTCCACTTT. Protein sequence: CASSGARTGNSPLHF.